Shown below are 7 T cell receptor beta chains from a single sample sequenced in a study of molecular identifiers for immune sequencing clone quantification. TCRdb redid the calling of the PCR reads with MiXCR, one entry per CDR3 protein. The sample holds more than 300,000 distinct CDR3 sequences, roughly a fifth seen once. Sequenced material: naive CD8+ T cells from blood, with Jurkat cell RNA spiked in. The subset: FACS-sorted CD8+CD4-CCR7+CD45RA+ naive T cells. The receptor set was obtained from a human donor in good health. Some libraries in this study had Jurkat cell RNA spiked in.

The genes are TRBV27 and TRBJ2-7; 9 bases are a match to TRBD1. The CDR3 has 17 residues. Trimming at V came to 6 bases and at J to 2 bases, leaving 14 bases not matched to a gene. Germline assignment: CDR1 MNHEY and CDR2 SMNVEV (reference sequence). The CDR3 region has the DNA TGTGCCAGCAGCCCCTATCCGGGACAGGGCTTCCCCTACGAGCAGTACTTC. Translated: CASSPYPGQGFPYEQYF.

Many counts were recorded for this clonotype. The rearrangement links TRBV5-6 to TRBJ1-2; 10 bases are shared with TRBD1. Germline V lookup: CDR1 SGHDT, CDR2 YYEEEE. The CDR3 totals 16 residues. The J segment lost 8 bases and the V segment lost 3 bases, leaving 13 bases of the junction unmatched. The CDR3 spells CASSWDRGLIGGGYTF. CDR3 coding DNA: TGTGCCAGCAGCTGGGACAGGGGATTAATAGGTGGGGGCTACACCTTC.

This clonotype has only a few counts. V gene TRBV27 combines with J gene TRBJ1-5; D possibly corresponds to TRBD1 (5 bases). V was pared by 5 bases and J by 0 bases, with 14 bases between. The CDR3 consists of 16 residues. Germline CDR1 and CDR2: MNHEY and SMNVEV (reference sequence). This chain's CDR3 is CASSAQGVYSNQPQHF. The CDR3, as DNA: TGTGCCAGCAGTGCCCAGGGAGTCTATAGCAATCAGCCCCAGCATTTT.

This clonotype has more than one count but fewer than ten. The chain uses TRBV19 and TRBJ2-3; TRBD1 matches at 7 bases. Germline CDR1 LNHDA, CDR2 SQIVND (reference sequence). The CDR3 has 18 residues. V shed 1 base and J 1 base; nucleotides not matched to a gene: 11. CDR3 nucleotides: TGTGCCAGTAGTATAGCCCTCGTGCCAGGGGGACGCACAGATACGCAGTATTTT. Translated, it gives CASSIALVPGGRTDTQYF.

This clonotype has a handful of counts. The J gene is TRBJ2-7, the V gene TRBV6-2 or TRBV6-3; 7 bases are a match to TRBD1. Germline loops: CDR1 MNHEY, CDR2 SVGEGT. V shed 6 bases, J shed 7 bases, and the junction held 12 bases outside the gene matches. There are 14 residues in the CDR3. CDR3 sequence: CASSWTGYLGEQYF. Here the CDR3 DNA reads TGTGCCAGCAGCTGGACAGGCTACCTTGGGGAGCAGTACTTC.

The chain couples TRBV20-1 to TRBJ2-7, with 12 bases lining up with TRBD2. This CDR3 has 16 residues. CDR1 is DFQATT, CDR2 SNEGSKA, per germline (reference sequence). V lost 0 bases to trimming and J lost 4 bases; unmatched junction nucleotides: 7. The chain's CDR3 is CSARDRLAGGPYEQYF. CDR3 bases: TGCAGTGCTAGAGATAGGCTAGCGGGGGGGCCGTACGAGCAGTACTTC.

This clonotype was recorded many times. The chain has TRBV7-8 and TRBJ2-4; maybe TRBD2 (5 bases). The V end was cut by 4 bases, the J end by 2 bases, with 15 bases between. Germline loops: CDR1 SGHVS, CDR2 FQNEAQ. The CDR3 sequence is 16 residues long. The CDR3 reads CASSSPFSATKNIQYF. The CDR3 DNA reads as TGTGCCAGCAGCTCCCCATTTAGCGCGACCAAAAACATTCAGTACTTC.